This TCR beta chain was identified in a study of early stage breast cancer tumors. Overall study: The ER+/PR+/HER2- tumors included roughly eight ductal and four lobular carcinomas. Study-level results: Commonly generated sequences made up most enriched TCRB sequences shared between patients.

Trimming cost V 10 bases and J 3 bases, with 10 bases left between them. CDR1 is WSHSY and CDR2 is SAAADI in the germline V gene. CDR3 size: 11 residues. Generated by immunoSEQ multiplex PCR, the TCRdb table keeps only in-frame clones and is missing some. The repertoire holds fewer than 90,000 clones, with 65% to 85% as singletons. Details on this clone: The antigen remains unidentified.

Sequenced sample: blood. The TCR was taken from a person in their 60s with breast cancer. The V and J genes are TRBV10-2 and TRBJ2-7; a possible D gene is TRBD2 (5 bases). The CDR3 region is CATVLGYEQYF. DNA of the CDR3: TGCGCCACCGTACTAGGCTACGAGCAGTACTTC.